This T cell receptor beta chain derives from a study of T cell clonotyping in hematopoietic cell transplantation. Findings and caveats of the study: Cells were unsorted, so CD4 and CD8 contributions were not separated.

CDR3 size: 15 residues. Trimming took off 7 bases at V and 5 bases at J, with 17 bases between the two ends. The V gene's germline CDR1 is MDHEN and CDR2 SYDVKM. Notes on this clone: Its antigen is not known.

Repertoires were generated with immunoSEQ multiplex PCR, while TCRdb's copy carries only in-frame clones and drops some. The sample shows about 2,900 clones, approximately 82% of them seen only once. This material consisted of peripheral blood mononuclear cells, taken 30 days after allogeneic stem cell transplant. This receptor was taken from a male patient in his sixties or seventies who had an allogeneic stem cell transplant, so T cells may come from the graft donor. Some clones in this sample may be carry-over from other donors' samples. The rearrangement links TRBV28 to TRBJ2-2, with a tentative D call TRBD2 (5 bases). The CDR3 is CASIREPHETGELFF. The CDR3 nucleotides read TGTGCCAGCATCCGGGAACCGCACGAAACCGGGGAGCTGTTTTTT.